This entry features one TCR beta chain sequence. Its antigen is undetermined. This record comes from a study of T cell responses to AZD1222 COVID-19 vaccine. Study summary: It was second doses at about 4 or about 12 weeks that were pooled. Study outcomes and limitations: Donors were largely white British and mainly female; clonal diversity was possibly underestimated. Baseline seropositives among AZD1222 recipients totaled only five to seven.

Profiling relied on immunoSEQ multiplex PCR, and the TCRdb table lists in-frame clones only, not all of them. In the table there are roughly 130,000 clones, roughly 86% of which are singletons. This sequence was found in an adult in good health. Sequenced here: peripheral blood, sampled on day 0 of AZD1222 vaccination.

Here the CDR3 reads CASSITGHKNTEAFF. The CDR3 DNA sequence: TGTGCCAGCAGCATAACGGGACACAAGAACACTGAAGCTTTCTTT. The J gene is TRBJ1-1, the V gene TRBV11-1; the D gene is possibly TRBD1 (6 bases). This CDR3 is 15 amino acids long. In germline, CDR1 is SGHAT, CDR2 FQDESV (reference sequence). V was cut by 5 bases and J by 1 base, with 14 bases left in between.